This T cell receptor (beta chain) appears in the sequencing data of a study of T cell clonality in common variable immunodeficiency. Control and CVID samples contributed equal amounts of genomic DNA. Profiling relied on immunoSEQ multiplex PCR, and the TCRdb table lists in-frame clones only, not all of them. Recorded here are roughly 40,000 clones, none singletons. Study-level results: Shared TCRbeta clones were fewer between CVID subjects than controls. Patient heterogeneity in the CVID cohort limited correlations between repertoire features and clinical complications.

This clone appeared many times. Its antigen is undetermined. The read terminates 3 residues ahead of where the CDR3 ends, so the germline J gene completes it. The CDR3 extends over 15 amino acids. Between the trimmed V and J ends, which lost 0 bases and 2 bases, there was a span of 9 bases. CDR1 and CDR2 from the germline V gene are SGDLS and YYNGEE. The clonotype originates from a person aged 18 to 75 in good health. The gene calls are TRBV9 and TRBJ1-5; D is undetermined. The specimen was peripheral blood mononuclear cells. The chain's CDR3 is CASSVGAGGNQPQHF. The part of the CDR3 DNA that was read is TGTGCCAGCAGCGTAGGGGCAGGAGGCAATCAGCCC.